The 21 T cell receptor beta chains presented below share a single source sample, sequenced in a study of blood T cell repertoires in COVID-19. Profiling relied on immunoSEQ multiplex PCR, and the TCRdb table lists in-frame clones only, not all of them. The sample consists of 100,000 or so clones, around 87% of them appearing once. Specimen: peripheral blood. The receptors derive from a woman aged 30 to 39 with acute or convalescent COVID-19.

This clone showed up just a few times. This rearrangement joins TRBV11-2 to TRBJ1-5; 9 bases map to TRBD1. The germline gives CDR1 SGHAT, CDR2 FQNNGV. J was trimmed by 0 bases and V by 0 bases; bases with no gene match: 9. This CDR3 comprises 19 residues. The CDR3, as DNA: TGTGCCAGCAGCTTAGAGTACGGGACAGGGACCTATAGCAATCAGCCCCAGCATTTT. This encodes CASSLEYGTGTYSNQPQHF.

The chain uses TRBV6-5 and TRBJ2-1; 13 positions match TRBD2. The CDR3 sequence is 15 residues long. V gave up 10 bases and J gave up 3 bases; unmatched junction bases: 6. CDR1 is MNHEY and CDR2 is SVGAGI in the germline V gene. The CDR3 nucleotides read TGTGCCAACGGACTAGCGGGGGACTACTACAATGAGCAGTTCTTC. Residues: CANGLAGDYYNEQFF.

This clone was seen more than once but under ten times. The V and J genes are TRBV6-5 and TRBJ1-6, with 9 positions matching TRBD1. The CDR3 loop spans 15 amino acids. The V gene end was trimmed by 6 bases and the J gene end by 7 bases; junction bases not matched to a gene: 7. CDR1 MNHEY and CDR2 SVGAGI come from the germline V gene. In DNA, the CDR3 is TGTGCCAGCAGACTTGGACAGGGGCAAAATTCACCCCTCCACTTT. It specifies CASRLGQGQNSPLHF.

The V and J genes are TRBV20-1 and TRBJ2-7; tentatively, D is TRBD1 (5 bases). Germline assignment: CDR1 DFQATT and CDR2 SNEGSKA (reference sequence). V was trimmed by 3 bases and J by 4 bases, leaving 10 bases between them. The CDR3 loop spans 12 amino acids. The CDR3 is CSASSGAYEQYF. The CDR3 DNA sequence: TGCAGTGCTAGTAGTGGGGCGTACGAGCAGTACTTC.

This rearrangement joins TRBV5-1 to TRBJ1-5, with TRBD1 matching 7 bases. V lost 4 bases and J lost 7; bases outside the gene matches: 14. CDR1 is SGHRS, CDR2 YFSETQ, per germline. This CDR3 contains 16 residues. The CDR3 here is CASSHRDSNLPQPQHF. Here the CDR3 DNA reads TGCGCCAGCAGCCACCGGGACAGCAACCTACCCCAGCCCCAGCATTTT. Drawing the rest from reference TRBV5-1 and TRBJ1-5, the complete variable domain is KAGVTQTPRYLIKTRGQQVTLSCSPISGHRSVSWYQQTPGQGLQFLFEYFSETQRNKGNFPGRFSGRQFSNSRSEMNVSTLELGDSALYLCASSHRDSNLPQPQHFGDGTRLSIL.

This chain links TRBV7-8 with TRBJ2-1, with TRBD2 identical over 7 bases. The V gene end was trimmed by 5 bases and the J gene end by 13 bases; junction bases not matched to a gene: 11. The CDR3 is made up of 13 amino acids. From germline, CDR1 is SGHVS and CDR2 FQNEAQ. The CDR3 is CASSPSEAGVQFF. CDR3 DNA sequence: TGTGCCAGCAGCCCAAGCGAGGCGGGGGTTCAGTTCTTC.

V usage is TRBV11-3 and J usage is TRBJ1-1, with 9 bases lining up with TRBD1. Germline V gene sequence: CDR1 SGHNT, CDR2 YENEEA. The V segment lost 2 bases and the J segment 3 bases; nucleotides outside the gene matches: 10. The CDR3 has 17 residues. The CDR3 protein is CASSLPTGGRWDTEAFF. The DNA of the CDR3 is TGTGCCAGCAGCTTACCGACAGGGGGAAGATGGGACACTGAAGCTTTCTTT. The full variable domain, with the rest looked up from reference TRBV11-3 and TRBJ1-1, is EAGVVQSPRYKIIEKKQPVAFWCNPISGHNTLYWYLQNLGQGPELLIRYENEEAVDDSQLPKDRFSAERLKGVDSTLKIQPAELGDSAVYLCASSLPTGGRWDTEAFFGQGTRLTVV.

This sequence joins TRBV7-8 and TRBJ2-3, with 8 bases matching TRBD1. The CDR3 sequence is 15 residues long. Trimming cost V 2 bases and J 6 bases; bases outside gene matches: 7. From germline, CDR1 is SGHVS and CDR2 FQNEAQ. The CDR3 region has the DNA TGTGCCAGCAGCTTAAGGACAGGGCATGTGGATACGCAGTATTTT. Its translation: CASSLRTGHVDTQYF.

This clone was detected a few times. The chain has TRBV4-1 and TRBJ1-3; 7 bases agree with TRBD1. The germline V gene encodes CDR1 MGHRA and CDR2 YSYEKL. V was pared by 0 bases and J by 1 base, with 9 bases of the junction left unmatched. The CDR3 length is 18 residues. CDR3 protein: CASSQDGPQGTSGNTIYF. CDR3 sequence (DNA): TGCGCCAGCAGCCAAGATGGGCCACAGGGGACTTCTGGAAACACCATATATTTT.

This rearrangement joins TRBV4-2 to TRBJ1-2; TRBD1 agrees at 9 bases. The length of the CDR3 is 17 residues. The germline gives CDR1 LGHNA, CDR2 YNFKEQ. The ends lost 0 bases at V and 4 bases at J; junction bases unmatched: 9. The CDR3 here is CASSQEQGADYSYGYTF. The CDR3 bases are TGTGCCAGCAGCCAAGAACAGGGGGCAGACTATTCCTATGGCTACACCTTC.

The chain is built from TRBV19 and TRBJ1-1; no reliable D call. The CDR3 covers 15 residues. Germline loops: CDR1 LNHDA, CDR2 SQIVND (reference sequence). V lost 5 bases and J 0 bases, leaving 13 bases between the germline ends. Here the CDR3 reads CASSPSPDVNTEAFF. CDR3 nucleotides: TGTGCCAGTAGTCCTTCTCCAGATGTGAACACTGAAGCTTTCTTT.

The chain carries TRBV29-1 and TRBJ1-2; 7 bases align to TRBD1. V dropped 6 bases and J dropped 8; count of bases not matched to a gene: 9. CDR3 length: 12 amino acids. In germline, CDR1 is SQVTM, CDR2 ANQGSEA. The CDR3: CSVYGQAKGYTF. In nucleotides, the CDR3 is TGCAGCGTCTATGGACAGGCGAAAGGCTACACCTTC. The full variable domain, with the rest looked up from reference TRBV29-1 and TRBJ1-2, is SAVISQKPSRDICQRGTSLTIQCQVDSQVTMMFWYRQQPGQSLTLIATANQGSEATYESGFVIDKFPISRPNLTFSTLTVSNMSPEDSSIYLCSVYGQAKGYTFGSGTRLTVV.

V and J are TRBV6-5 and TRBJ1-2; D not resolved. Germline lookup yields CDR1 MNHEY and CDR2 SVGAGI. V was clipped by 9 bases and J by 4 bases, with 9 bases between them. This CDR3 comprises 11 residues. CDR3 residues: CASIGGYGYTF. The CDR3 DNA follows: TGTGCCAGTATAGGAGGCTATGGCTACACCTTC.

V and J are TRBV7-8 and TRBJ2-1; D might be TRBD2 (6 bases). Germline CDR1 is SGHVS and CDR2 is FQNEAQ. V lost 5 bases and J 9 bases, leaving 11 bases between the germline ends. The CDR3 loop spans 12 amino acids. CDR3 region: CASSTQGGEQFF. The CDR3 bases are TGTGCCAGCAGCACGCAGGGAGGTGAGCAGTTCTTC.

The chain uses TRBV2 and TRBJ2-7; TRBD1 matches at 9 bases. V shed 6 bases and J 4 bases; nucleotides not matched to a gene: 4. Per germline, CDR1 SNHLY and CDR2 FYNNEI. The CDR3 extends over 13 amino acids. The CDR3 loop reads CASRDRGYYEQYF. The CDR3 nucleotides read TGTGCCAGCAGAGACAGGGGGTATTACGAGCAGTACTTC.

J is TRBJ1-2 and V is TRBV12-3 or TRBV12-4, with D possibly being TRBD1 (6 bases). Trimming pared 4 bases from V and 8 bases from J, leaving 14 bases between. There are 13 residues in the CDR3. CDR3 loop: CASSSIQGRGYTF. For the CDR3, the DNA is TGTGCCAGCAGTTCCATACAGGGCCGGGGCTACACCTTC.

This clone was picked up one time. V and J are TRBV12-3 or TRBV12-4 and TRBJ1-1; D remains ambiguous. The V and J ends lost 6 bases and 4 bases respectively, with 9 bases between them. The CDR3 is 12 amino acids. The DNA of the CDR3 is TGTGCCAGCAGGCCAGGAGGCACTGAAGCTTTCTTT. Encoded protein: CASRPGGTEAFF.

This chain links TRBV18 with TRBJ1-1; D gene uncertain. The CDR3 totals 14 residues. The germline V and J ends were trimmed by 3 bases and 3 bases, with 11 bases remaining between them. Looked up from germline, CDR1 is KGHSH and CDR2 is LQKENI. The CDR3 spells CASSPAVRDTEAFF. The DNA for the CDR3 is TGTGCCAGCTCACCGGCGGTGAGAGACACTGAAGCTTTCTTT.

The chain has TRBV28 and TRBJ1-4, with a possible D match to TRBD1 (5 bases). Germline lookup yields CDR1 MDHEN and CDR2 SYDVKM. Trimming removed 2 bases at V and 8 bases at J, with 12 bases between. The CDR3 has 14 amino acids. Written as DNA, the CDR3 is TGTGCCAGCAGTTTACAGGGATTGTACGAAAAACTGTTTTTT. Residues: CASSLQGLYEKLFF.

The CDR3 DNA sequence: TGTGCCAGCAGTCCGGGACTAGTGGGTTGGGAGCAGTACTTC. It encodes CASSPGLVGWEQYF. V and J are TRBV27 and TRBJ2-7; 8 nucleotides align to TRBD2. The CDR3 consists of 14 residues. Trimming at V came to 5 bases and at J to 7 bases, leaving 10 bases not matched to a gene. CDR1 MNHEY and CDR2 SMNVEV come from the germline V gene (reference sequence).

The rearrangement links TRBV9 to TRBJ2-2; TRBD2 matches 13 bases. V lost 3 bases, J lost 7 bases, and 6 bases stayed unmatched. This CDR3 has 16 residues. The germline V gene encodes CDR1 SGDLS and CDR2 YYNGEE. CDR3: CASSAQGLAGIGELFF. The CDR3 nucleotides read TGTGCCAGCAGCGCCCAGGGACTAGCGGGGATCGGGGAGCTGTTTTTT.